These 8 T cell receptor beta chains originate from one sample sequenced in a study of blood T cell repertoires in COVID-19. The data were produced by immunoSEQ multiplex PCR, yet TCRdb's version contains in-frame clones alone and is incomplete. The sample holds fewer than 400,000 clones, about nine tenths seen once. The sample consisted of PBMCs or T cells enriched from blood (not recorded which). The receptors shown here come from a man in his sixties who had recovered from COVID-19.

This chain joins TRBV28 and TRBJ1-4; D gene unclear. V was cut by 2 bases and J by 8 bases, with 12 bases left in between. This CDR3 contains 14 residues. Germline loops: CDR1 MDHEN, CDR2 SYDVKM. CDR3 protein: CASSLLTGNEKLFF. As DNA, the CDR3 is TGTGCCAGCAGTTTACTAACGGGGAACGAAAAACTGTTTTTT.

The chain is built from TRBV14 and TRBJ2-5, with TRBD2 matching 13 bases. Germline CDR1 reads SGHDN; CDR2 reads FVKESK. J lost 4 bases, V lost 4 bases, and 6 bases had no gene match. There are 16 residues in the CDR3. CDR3 protein: CASSPTLAGGRETQYF. The CDR3 DNA follows: TGTGCCAGCAGCCCGACACTAGCGGGAGGGAGAGAGACCCAGTACTTC.

This CDR3 reads CACQREYNEQFF. The DNA for the CDR3 is TGTGCCTGTCAGCGGGAGTACAATGAGCAGTTCTTC. The V and J genes are TRBV5-6 and TRBJ2-1; the match to TRBD2 covers 8 bases. The germline V gene encodes CDR1 SGHDT and CDR2 YYEEEE. The CDR3 sequence is 12 residues long. After removal of 10 bases from V and 4 bases from J, the junction contained 4 bases not matched to a gene.

The CDR3 DNA follows: TGTGCCAGCACCCTACAGGGCGGGAACACTGAAGCTTTCTTT. Amino acid sequence: CASTLQGGNTEAFF. The chain is built from TRBV2 and TRBJ1-1; the D gene is possibly TRBD1 (6 bases). The CDR3 totals 14 residues. Trimming took off 7 bases at V and 1 base at J, with 13 bases between the two ends. Germline loops: CDR1 SNHLY, CDR2 FYNNEI.

The J gene is TRBJ2-2, the V gene TRBV7-3, with 8 nucleotides matching TRBD2. CDR1 is SGHTA, CDR2 FQGTGA, per germline. Trimming cost V 1 base and J 3 bases; bases outside gene matches: 4. This CDR3 is 16 amino acids long. The CDR3 spells CASSLKEREYTGELFF. CDR3 DNA: TGTGCCAGCAGCTTAAAGGAGCGGGAGTACACCGGGGAGCTGTTTTTT.

The chain carries TRBV28 and TRBJ1-2, with D hard to call. Trimming cost V 9 bases and J 6 bases, with 14 bases left between them. CDR3 length equals 12 residues. Per germline, CDR1 MDHEN and CDR2 SYDVKM. The CDR3 sequence: CASSRVIDGYTF. In nucleotides, the CDR3 is TGTGCCAGTTCAAGAGTAATCGATGGCTACACCTTC.

The chain combines TRBV5-1 with TRBJ2-7; possibly TRBD2 for D (6 bases). Germline assignment: CDR1 SGHRS and CDR2 YFSETQ. Trimming stripped 5 bases from V and 1 base from J, with 16 bases between. The CDR3 runs 15 residues. The CDR3 sequence: CASRSSLASSYEQYF. CDR3 DNA: TGCGCCAGCAGAAGCTCGCTAGCGAGTTCCTACGAGCAGTACTTC.

J is TRBJ1-2 and V is TRBV19, with TRBD1 matching over 7 bases. Germline V gene lookup returns CDR1 LNHDA and CDR2 SQIVND (reference sequence). The V segment lost 4 bases and the J segment 0 bases; nucleotides outside the gene matches: 5. The CDR3 is 15 residues long. CDR3 nucleotides: TGTGCCAGTAGTACCGGGACAGCCCCTAACTATGGCTACACCTTC. Encoded protein: CASSTGTAPNYGYTF.